A selection of T cell receptor beta chains follows, all from one sample in a study of cytomegalovirus exposure and HLA in healthy donors. Produced via immunoSEQ multiplex PCR; TCRdb's table is partial and in-frame only. Of about 160,000 clones listed, approximately 82% are singletons. Sequenced sample: PBMCs. The receptors here all came from a male donor in good health and CMV-seronegative. CDR3s include the opening cysteine and the closing phenylalanine or tryptophan. D genes are given only for firm matches. Expanded clones are given a class, and other clones once, few, many or no size at all.

d_gene | j_gene | v_gene | abundance | CDR3nt | CDR3aa
TRBD1 | TRBJ2-3 | TRBV15 | many | TGTGCCACCAGCAGAGAACCCGGGACAGCTAATACGCAGTATTTT | CATSREPGTANTQYF
TRBD2 | TRBJ2-2 | TRBV7-3 | NA | TGTGCCAGCAGCAAGACTAGCCCTAACACCGGGGAGCTGTTTTTT | CASSKTSPNTGELFF
NA | TRBJ1-3 | TRBV6-1 | NA | TGTGCCAGCACCCGAGGGGGAGTCTCTGGAAACACCATATATTTT | CASTRGGVSGNTIYF
TRBD1 | TRBJ2-7 | TRBV11-3 | NA | TGTGCCAGCAGCTCCGGACAGGGAATTAAGGAGCAGTACTTC | CASSSGQGIKEQYF
NA | TRBJ1-5 | TRBV30 | NA | TGTGCCTGGAGTGTAAGGCAGGGCAATCAGCCCCAGCATTTT | CAWSVRQGNQPQHF
NA | TRBJ1-5 | TRBV27 | NA | TGTGCCAGCAGTTTTCGTCAGGGAAAGAACCAGCCCCAGCATTTT | CASSFRQGKNQPQHF
NA | TRBJ2-2 | TRBV5-1 | NA | TGCGCCAGCAGCCCAGAATCCCTAGGCACGGGGGAGCTGTTTTTT | CASSPESLGTGELFF
NA | TRBJ1-4 | TRBV14 | few | TGTGCCAGCAGCCAACGCCTCCTGGGAGCAACTAATGAAAAACTGTTTTTT | CASSQRLLGATNEKLFF
TRBD1 | TRBJ2-7 | TRBV5-4 | NA | TGTGCCAGCAGTTACTGGACAGGGGTTACCGAGCAGTACTTC | CASSYWTGVTEQYF
TRBD1 | TRBJ2-3 | TRBV11-2 | NA | TGTGCCAGCAGCTTCACAGGGGGAACAGATACGCAGTATTTT | CASSFTGGTDTQYF
TRBD1 | TRBJ2-5 | TRBV5-6 | NA | TGTGCCAGCAGCCTCGGGACAGGGGGGGTGGAGACCCAGTACTTC | CASSLGTGGVETQYF
TRBD1 | TRBJ2-2 | TRBV4-1 | NA | TGCGCCAGCAGCCAGAGGGGGCTCACCGGGGAGCTGTTTTTT | CASSQRGLTGELFF
TRBD1 | TRBJ1-1 | TRBV28 | NA | TGTGCCAGCAGTTCCCCGGGACAGGCGGATCCTGAAGCTTTCTTT | CASSSPGQADPEAFF
NA | TRBJ1-5 | TRBV27 | NA | TGTGCCAGCAGTTCGGCCCGGGGGTATAGCAATCAGCCCCAGCATTTT | CASSSARGYSNQPQHF
TRBD1 | TRBJ2-7 | TRBV28 | NA | TGTGCCAGCAGTTTGACAGGGGGCAGCTACGAGCAGTACTTC | CASSLTGGSYEQYF
NA | TRBJ1-2 | TRBV7-2 | once | TGTGCCAGCAGCTTGGAGGCGGGCCGTAACTATGGCTACACCTTC | CASSLEAGRNYGYTF
TRBD1 | TRBJ1-2 | TRBV20-1 | NA | TGCAGTGCGGCGACAGGGAGCGGCTACACCTTC | CSAATGSGYTF
NA | TRBJ2-1 | TRBV4-1 | NA | TGCGCCAGCAGCCAAGCCCACGCGAGCTCCTACAATGAGCAGTTCTTC | CASSQAHASSYNEQFF
TRBD1 | TRBJ1-1 | TRBV4-1 | NA | TGCGCCAGCAGCCTGTTGGGGACAGGAGGGACTGAAGCTTTCTTT | CASSLLGTGGTEAFF
TRBD1 | TRBJ2-5 | TRBV2 | NA | TGTGCCAGCAGAGATGGGACAGGGAGGGAGACCCAGTACTTC | CASRDGTGRETQYF
NA | TRBJ1-5 | TRBV6-6 | NA | TGTGCCAGCACCCCGGGGTGGGGTAGCAATCAGCCCCAGCATTTT | CASTPGWGSNQPQHF
NA | TRBJ2-2 | TRBV18 | NA | TGTGCCAGCTCACCGCTAGATGCCGGGGAGCTGTTTTTT | CASSPLDAGELFF
NA | TRBJ1-3 | TRBV11-2 | NA | TGTGCCAGCAGTTTTTCTACAGGATACTCTGGAAACACCATATATTTT | CASSFSTGYSGNTIYF
NA | TRBJ1-4 | TRBV5-4 | NA | TGTGCCAGCAGCTTGGTAGAGGGAGCTAATGAAAAACTGTTTTTT | CASSLVEGANEKLFF
NA | TRBJ1-4 | TRBV28 | NA | TGTGCCAGCATTGGCGGGGGAGGTGAAAAACTGTTTTTT | CASIGGGGEKLFF
TRBD2 | TRBJ2-2 | TRBV4-2 | few | TGTGCCAGCAGCCAGTCACCGGGGGGGCCCGGGGAGCTGTTTTTT | CASSQSPGGPGELFF
NA | TRBJ2-5 | TRBV11-1 | NA | TGTGCCAGCAGCTCCCCCGGGACTGCCCAAGAGACCCAGTACTTC | CASSSPGTAQETQYF
TRBD1 | TRBJ2-6 | TRBV27 | NA | TGTGCCAGCAGAACCGACAGGGGATACTCTGGGGCCAACGTCCTGACTTTC | CASRTDRGYSGANVLTF
TRBD2 | TRBJ2-3 | TRBV5-4 | NA | TGTGCCAGCCGGGGTAGCGGGATGGATACGCAGTATTTT | CASRGSGMDTQYF
NA | TRBJ2-5 | TRBV11-3 | NA | TGTGCCAGCAGCTTAGGGGGGGACAGCCAAGAGACCCAGTACTTC | CASSLGGDSQETQYF
NA | TRBJ1-1 | TRBV10-3 | NA | TGTGCCATCAGGAAAACAGGGCTGAACACTGAAGCTTTCTTT | CAIRKTGLNTEAFF
NA | TRBJ2-3 | TRBV5-4 | NA | TGTGCCAGCAGCCCCCGATATAATACCGGAGATACGCAGTATTTT | CASSPRYNTGDTQYF
TRBD1 | TRBJ2-5 | TRBV9 | NA | TGTGCCAGCAGCGCGCCTCCGGGACAGGGTAAAGAGACCCAGTACTTC | CASSAPPGQGKETQYF
NA | TRBJ2-7 | TRBV2 | NA | TGTGCCAGGGCGTCAGGGGCTTCTGCCGAGCAGTACTTC | CARASGASAEQYF
NA | TRBJ2-1 | TRBV28 | NA | TGTGCCAGCAGTTTATTATACAATGAGCAGTTCTTC | CASSLLYNEQFF
TRBD1 | TRBJ1-4 | TRBV5-4 | NA | TGTGCCAGCAGCTTGGGCGGACAGGGATTTGAAAAACTGTTTTTT | CASSLGGQGFEKLFF
NA | TRBJ1-3 | TRBV9 | NA | TGTGCCAGCAGCGTAGGCGAGGGAGGTGGAAACACCATATATTTT | CASSVGEGGGNTIYF
TRBD2 | TRBJ2-7 | TRBV4-3 | few | TGCGCCAGCAGCCAAGATGATTTAGGCCGGGAGGGGCAGTACTTC | CASSQDDLGREGQYF
TRBD2 | TRBJ2-7 | TRBV7-2 | NA | TGTGCCAGCAGCCCTACTAGCGGACCTTACGAGCAGTACTTC | CASSPTSGPYEQYF
NA | TRBJ2-7 | TRBV18 | NA | TGTGCCAGCTCACCCAGGGAAGGAGGGACCTACGAGCAGTACTTC | CASSPREGGTYEQYF
NA | TRBJ2-3 | TRBV6-6 | NA | TGTGCCAGCAGCCCAGGGGGGAGCACAGATACGCAGTATTTT | CASSPGGSTDTQYF
TRBD1 | TRBJ2-3 | TRBV5-1 | few | TGCGCCAGCAGCCGGGACAGGCCAGATACGCAGTATTTT | CASSRDRPDTQYF
TRBD1 | TRBJ2-7 | TRBV27 | once | TGTGCCAGCAGTCAAACGACAGGGGCGAGCTACGAGCAGTACTTC | CASSQTTGASYEQYF
NA | TRBJ2-2 | TRBV28 | NA | TGTGCCAGCAGCCCACGGGGGGAGCTGTTTTTT | CASSPRGELFF
NA | TRBJ2-5 | TRBV11-2 | few | TGTGCCAGCAGCCCAGTGGACAGCCGGGAGACCCAGTACTTC | CASSPVDSRETQYF
TRBD2 | TRBJ2-2 | TRBV25-1 | NA | TGTGCCAGCAGGGCTAGCGGGAGGGTCTCCACCGGGGAGCTGTTTTTT | CASRASGRVSTGELFF
NA | TRBJ2-2 | TRBV27 | few | TGTGCCAGCAGTAAGGGGGGGGAGCTGTTTTTT | CASSKGGELFF
TRBD2 | TRBJ2-3 | TRBV5-4 | many | TGTGCCAGCAGCCGCGGGACTAGCGGGTTTGATACGCAGTATTTT | CASSRGTSGFDTQYF
TRBD1 | TRBJ1-2 | TRBV18 | once | TGTGCCAGCTCACCACGTCTTTCAGGGGGCCAAATCGACGTCTATGGCTACACCTTC | CASSPRLSGGQIDVYGYTF
NA | TRBJ2-4 | TRBV14 | NA | TGTGCCAGCAGCCAAGGGTACAGGGTTGGAATTCAGTACTTC | CASSQGYRVGIQYF
NA | TRBJ1-3 | TRBV6-4 | NA | TGTGCCAGCAAACCCCTGAGCTCTGGAAACACCATATATTTT | CASKPLSSGNTIYF
NA | TRBJ1-5 | TRBV19 | NA | TGTGCCAGTAGTAGTTACAGTAGCAATCAGCCCCAGCATTTT | CASSSYSSNQPQHF
NA | TRBJ2-7 | TRBV6-5 | NA | TGTGCCAGCAGTTACAAGTGGCCAGGGGGGTCCTACGAGCAGTACTTC | CASSYKWPGGSYEQYF
TRBD1 | TRBJ1-2 | TRBV27 | NA | TGTGCCAGCAGTTTAAAACAGGGGAGCTATGGCTACACCTTC | CASSLKQGSYGYTF
NA | TRBJ2-3 | TRBV5-4 | NA | TGCGCCAGCAGCCCGGTAGCGGTTTCTAGCACAGATACGCAGTATTTT | CASSPVAVSSTDTQYF
NA | TRBJ2-7 | TRBV11-2 | NA | TGTGCCAGCAGCTTAGTCCAGGATTCCTCCTACGAGCAGTACTTC | CASSLVQDSSYEQYF